Listed below are T cell receptor beta chains from one sample, sequenced in a study of cytomegalovirus exposure and HLA in healthy donors. Profiling relied on immunoSEQ multiplex PCR, and the TCRdb table lists in-frame clones only, not all of them. Of about 160,000 clones listed, roughly 85% were seen once; the top ten hold around 0.98%. The sample comprised PBMCs. Every receptor here comes from a woman in her forties or fifties in good health and CMV-seropositive. CDR3s include the opening cysteine and the closing phenylalanine or tryptophan. Each record gives: CDR3 length, J gene, V gene, clone size, D gene, CDR3 DNA, CDR3 protein. A D gene is named only where the DNA matches it firmly. Only some rows state a clone size, as once, few, many or a class for expanded clones.

15 | TRBJ1-4 | TRBV7-9 | few | . | TGTGCCAGCAGCCCCGACGGAGATTTCGGAGAAAAACTGTTTTTT | CASSPDGDFGEKLFF
13 | TRBJ2-7 | TRBV2 | . | TRBD2 | TGTGCCAGCAGAACTAGCGGGAGCTACGAGCAGTACTTC | CASRTSGSYEQYF
14 | TRBJ2-7 | TRBV29-1 | . | TRBD1 | TGCAGCGTTGCAGCCGGGACAGGGGGCCGGGAGCAGTACTTC | CSVAAGTGGREQYF
16 | TRBJ1-5 | TRBV4-1 | . | . | TGCGCCAGCAGCCAAGCGAACGACAGAACCTTGGGGCCCCAGCATTTT | CASSQANDRTLGPQHF
14 | TRBJ1-3 | TRBV2 | . | . | TGTGCCAGCCGATCGGGGGGAGATGGAAACACCATATATTTT | CASRSGGDGNTIYF
14 | TRBJ1-1 | TRBV29-1 | . | TRBD1 | TGCAGCGTTGAGGTCCTGCCAGGGGGTACTGAAGCTTTCTTT | CSVEVLPGGTEAFF
14 | TRBJ2-5 | TRBV25-1 | . | TRBD2 | TGTGCCAGCAGTGATAACCTAGCGGGGGAGACCCAGTACTTC | CASSDNLAGETQYF
14 | TRBJ2-7 | TRBV11-2 | . | TRBD1 | TGTGCCAGCAGCTTGGACAGGGGGTCCTACGAGCAGTACTTC | CASSLDRGSYEQYF
14 | TRBJ1-2 | TRBV27 | . | . | TGTGCCAGCAGTCCCGTGAGGGGGAACTATGGCTACACCTTC | CASSPVRGNYGYTF
13 | TRBJ1-5 | TRBV10-3 | . | TRBD1 | TGTGCCATCCGACAGGGGTTAAATCAGCCCCAGCATTTT | CAIRQGLNQPQHF
15 | TRBJ2-7 | TRBV10-3 | . | . | TGTGCCATCTCCCCCGCGCAGGGCCGGGTCTACGAGCAGTACTTC | CAISPAQGRVYEQYF
16 | TRBJ1-6 | TRBV7-2 | . | TRBD1 | TGTGCCAGCAGACCAACAGGGGGCGGGGGTAATTCACCCCTCCACTTT | CASRPTGGGGNSPLHF
15 | TRBJ2-1 | TRBV19 | . | TRBD2 | TGTGCCAGTAGTATAGAAGGACTAGCGGACAATGAGCAGTTCTTC | CASSIEGLADNEQFF
17 | TRBJ2-3 | TRBV4-3 | . | . | TGCGCCAGCAGCCAAGATCGCCGCAGTTCTAGCACAGATACGCAGTATTTT | CASSQDRRSSSTDTQYF
16 | TRBJ1-3 | TRBV6-6 | few | . | TGTGCCAGCACCCCCGGGGGAACCTACTCTGGAAACACCATATATTTT | CASTPGGTYSGNTIYF
14 | TRBJ2-7 | TRBV6-1 | . | TRBD2 | TGTGCCAGCAGTTCGGGGACTAGATCCTACGAGCAGTACTTC | CASSSGTRSYEQYF
11 | TRBJ1-1 | TRBV6-1 | . | . | TGTGCCAGCAGTGCCGGTTATGAAGCTTTCTTT | CASSAGYEAFF
11 | TRBJ1-1 | TRBV6-6 | . | . | TGTGCCAGCAGATTGACAGTTGAAGCTTTCTTT | CASRLTVEAFF
14 | TRBJ1-1 | TRBV19 | . | TRBD1 | TGTGCCAGTGGGACAGGGGCCCTGGGCACTGAAGCTTTCTTT | CASGTGALGTEAFF
12 | TRBJ1-1 | TRBV10-1 | . | . | TGCGCCAGCAGTGACCGGGAGGGCGAAGCTTTCTTT | CASSDREGEAFF
16 | TRBJ2-7 | TRBV13 | . | TRBD2 | TGTGCCAGCAGCGAGGGGACTAGCGGTGGATGGGGGGAGCAGTACTTC | CASSEGTSGGWGEQYF
16 | TRBJ1-4 | TRBV28 | . | . | TGTGCCAGCAGTTTATCAGCACCCCTAGAAAATGAAAAACTGTTTTTT | CASSLSAPLENEKLFF
16 | TRBJ1-1 | TRBV6-5 | . | . | TGTGCCAGCAGTTACTCGAAAACCAGGATGAACACTGAAGCTTTCTTT | CASSYSKTRMNTEAFF
18 | TRBJ2-6 | TRBV30 | few | TRBD1 | TGTGCCTGGAGTGGGCGAAGGACAGGCTACTCTGGGGCCAACGTCCTGACTTTC | CAWSGRRTGYSGANVLTF
14 | TRBJ2-7 | TRBV7-8 | once | . | TGTGCCAGCAGCTATACAGAGGGAACCTACGAGCAGTACTTC | CASSYTEGTYEQYF
13 | TRBJ2-2 | TRBV6-1 | . | . | TGTGCCACGAAACCCGGTCCCACCGGGGAGCTGTTTTTT | CATKPGPTGELFF
13 | TRBJ2-3 | TRBV9 | . | . | TGTGCCAGCAGCCCAGGGGACACAGATACGCAGTATTTT | CASSPGDTDTQYF
16 | TRBJ1-3 | TRBV6-5 | . | . | TGTGCCAGCAGTTACCCCACCGACAGGTCCGGAAACACCATATATTTT | CASSYPTDRSGNTIYF
14 | TRBJ2-3 | TRBV5-4 | . | . | TGTGCCAGCAGCAACCTACTTGGCACAGATACGCAGTATTTT | CASSNLLGTDTQYF
15 | TRBJ2-7 | TRBV9 | . | TRBD2 | TGTGCCAGCAGCGTAGCTAGCGGGAGTTTCTACGAGCAGTACTTC | CASSVASGSFYEQYF
16 | TRBJ2-3 | TRBV5-1 | . | TRBD2 | TGCGCCAGCAGAGTACTAGCGGGAGGTATCACAGATACGCAGTATTTT | CASRVLAGGITDTQYF
13 | TRBJ2-1 | TRBV6-1 | . | . | TGTGCCAGCAGTGTACAACTAGCCAATGAGCAGTTCTTC | CASSVQLANEQFF
13 | TRBJ1-5 | TRBV27 | . | . | TGTGCCGCAGCGGGGGGGAGCAATCAGCCCCAGCATTTT | CAAAGGSNQPQHF
14 | TRBJ1-3 | TRBV6-6 | few | . | TGTGCCAGCAGTTACGGCTTTTCTGGAAACACCATATATTTT | CASSYGFSGNTIYF
13 | TRBJ1-6 | TRBV19 | . | . | TGTGCCAGTAGTGACAGGAGAGATTCACCCCTCCACTTT | CASSDRRDSPLHF
15 | TRBJ2-6 | TRBV5-4 | . | TRBD2 | TGTGCCAGCAGCGTGGGAGGGACTGGGGCCAACGTCCTGACTTTC | CASSVGGTGANVLTF
11 | TRBJ2-7 | TRBV7-2 | once | . | TGTGCCAGCAGCCCGGGCTACGAGCAGTACTTC | CASSPGYEQYF
14 | TRBJ1-6 | TRBV18 | . | . | TGTGCCAGCTCACAATCAGGAAGGGAGACACCCCTCCACTTT | CASSQSGRETPLHF
14 | TRBJ2-3 | TRBV5-8 | . | . | TGTGCCAGCAGCTTGGTGGACCAGATAGGGGCGCAGTATTTT | CASSLVDQIGAQYF
16 | TRBJ2-2 | TRBV7-9 | . | . | TGTGCCAGCAGCCCCGACAGCATATCGAACACCGGGGAGCTGTTTTTT | CASSPDSISNTGELFF
16 | TRBJ2-3 | TRBV7-2 | . | TRBD2 | TGTGCCAGCAGCTTAGGTGCTAGCGGGGGAACAGACACGCAGTATTTT | CASSLGASGGTDTQYF
14 | TRBJ2-2 | TRBV5-4 | . | TRBD1 | TGTGCCAGCAGCTTGAGACAGGGGGCCGGGGAGCTGTTTTTT | CASSLRQGAGELFF
16 | TRBJ2-7 | TRBV4-1 | . | TRBD2 | TGCGCCAGCAGCCAAATACTAGCGGGAGGGCCCTACGAGCAGTACTTC | CASSQILAGGPYEQYF
16 | TRBJ2-5 | TRBV6-5 | . | TRBD2 | TGTGCCAGCAGTTACTCGAAAACTAGCGGTCAAGAGACCCAGTACTTC | CASSYSKTSGQETQYF
15 | TRBJ2-7 | TRBV6-1 | . | . | TGTGCCAGCAGTGAACCTTTACAGGCAACCTACGAGCAGTACTTC | CASSEPLQATYEQYF
15 | TRBJ2-2 | TRBV7-9 | . | . | TGTGCCAGCAGCTTAGGCGTAGGGGACACCGGGGAGCTGTTTTTT | CASSLGVGDTGELFF
15 | TRBJ1-1 | TRBV19 | . | TRBD1 | TGTGCCAGTACCACGACAGGGCTGTCGGACACTGAAGCTTTCTTT | CASTTTGLSDTEAFF
15 | TRBJ2-2 | TRBV4-1 | . | . | TGCGCCAGCAGCCAATTCGGGTGGGACACCGGGGAGCTGTTTTTT | CASSQFGWDTGELFF
15 | TRBJ2-7 | TRBV7-9 | few | . | TGTGCCAGCAGCCCCCGTGGCAGCGAGGTTAGGGAGCAGTACTTC | CASSPRGSEVREQYF
14 | TRBJ1-5 | TRBV2 | . | . | TGTGCCAGCAGTGAAGGGAGGGGCAATCAGCCCCAGCATTTT | CASSEGRGNQPQHF
16 | TRBJ2-1 | TRBV7-8 | . | . | TGTGCCAGCAGTCCCGGTGACGGGGGTGCCTACAATGAGCAGTTCTTC | CASSPGDGGAYNEQFF
13 | TRBJ1-5 | TRBV6-1 | . | . | TGTGCCAGCAGTGAAGCCAATAATCAGCCCCAGCATTTT | CASSEANNQPQHF
13 | TRBJ2-1 | TRBV6-1 | . | TRBD2 | TGTGCCAGCAGTGAGGGACTAGCTAACTTGCAGTTCTTC | CASSEGLANLQFF
16 | TRBJ2-5 | TRBV9 | . | . | TGTGCCAGCAGCGTAGGGGCTTCAGGCTCGAAAGAGACCCAGTACTTC | CASSVGASGSKETQYF